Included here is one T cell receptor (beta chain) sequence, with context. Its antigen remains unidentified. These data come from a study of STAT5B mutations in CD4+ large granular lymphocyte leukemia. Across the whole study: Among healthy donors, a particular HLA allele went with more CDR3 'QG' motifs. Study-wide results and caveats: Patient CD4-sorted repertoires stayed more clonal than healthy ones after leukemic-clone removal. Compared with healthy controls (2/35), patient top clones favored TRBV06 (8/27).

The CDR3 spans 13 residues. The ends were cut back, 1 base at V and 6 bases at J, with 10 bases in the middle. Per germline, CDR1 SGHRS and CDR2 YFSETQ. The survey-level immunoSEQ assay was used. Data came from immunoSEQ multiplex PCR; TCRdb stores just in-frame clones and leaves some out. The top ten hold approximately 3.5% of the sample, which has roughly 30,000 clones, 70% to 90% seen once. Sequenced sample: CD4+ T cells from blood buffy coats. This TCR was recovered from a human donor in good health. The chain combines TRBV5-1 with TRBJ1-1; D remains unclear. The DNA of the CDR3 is TGCGCCAGCAGCTTGAGGAATTCCGCTGAAGCTTTCTTT. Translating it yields CASSLRNSAEAFF. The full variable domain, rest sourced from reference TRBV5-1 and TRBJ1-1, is KAGVTQTPRYLIKTRGQQVTLSCSPISGHRSVSWYQQTPGQGLQFLFEYFSETQRNKGNFPGRFSGRQFSNSRSEMNVSTLELGDSALYLCASSLRNSAEAFFGQGTRLTVV.